The 26 T cell receptor beta chains given below trace back to one sample, sequenced in a study of blood T cell repertoires in COVID-19. Some clones are missing from TCRdb's copy, which holds only in-frame ones; the method was immunoSEQ multiplex PCR. Here the sample spans 83,000 or so clones, approximately 80% being singletons. Sequencing input: peripheral blood. Receptors originate from a woman older than 75 with acute or convalescent COVID-19.

The chain couples TRBV4-3 to TRBJ1-6; weak D call: TRBD1 (6 bases). The CDR3 is made up of 14 amino acids. Germline V lookup: CDR1 LGHNA, CDR2 YSLEER. Trimming removed 4 bases at V and 7 bases at J, with 11 bases between. This CDR3 reads CASSPQGWNSPLHF. For the CDR3, the DNA is TGCGCCAGCAGCCCACAGGGCTGGAATTCACCCCTCCACTTT.

The sample holds a few counts of this clone. This chain connects TRBV5-6 to TRBJ2-3; 7 nucleotides agree with TRBD1. Germline lookup yields CDR1 SGHDT and CDR2 YYEEEE. The CDR3 is 15 residues long. V shed 0 bases, J shed 7 bases, and the junction held 8 bases outside the gene matches. The DNA of the CDR3 is TGTGCCAGCAGCTTGGAGAACCACAGGGGAAATACGCAGTATTTT. It encodes CASSLENHRGNTQYF. The whole variable domain, remainder taken from reference TRBV5-6 and TRBJ2-3, is DAGVTQSPTHLIKTRGQQVTLRCSPKSGHDTVSWYQQALGQGPQFIFQYYEEEERQRGNFPDRFSGHQFPNYSSELNVNALLLGDSALYLCASSLENHRGNTQYFGPGTRLTVL.

This clone was seen just once. The V and J genes are TRBV5-5 and TRBJ2-1, with D tentatively TRBD2 (6 bases). CDR1 SGHKS and CDR2 YYEKEE come from the germline V gene (reference sequence). CDR3 length equals 15 residues. Trimming cost V 0 bases and J 4 bases, with 11 bases left between them. The CDR3 loop reads CASSLELAAYNEQFF. As DNA, the CDR3 is TGTGCCAGCAGCTTGGAGTTAGCGGCATACAATGAGCAGTTCTTC.

In its sample, this clone was seen a few times. CDR3 amino acids: CASSPPQGLGGYTF. The CDR3, as DNA: TGTGCCAGCAGCCCCCCACAGGGTCTAGGTGGCTACACCTTC. The V call is TRBV7-2, the J call TRBJ1-2; TRBD1 is a possible D gene (6 bases). In germline, CDR1 is SGHTA, CDR2 FQGNSA. The germline V and J ends were trimmed by 5 bases and 7 bases, with 17 bases remaining between them. The CDR3 covers 14 residues.

The chain couples TRBV24-1 to TRBJ2-2; 10 bases fit TRBD2. Germline V gives CDR1 KGHDR, CDR2 SFDVKD. The J segment lost 0 bases and the V segment lost 7 bases, leaving 7 bases of the junction unmatched. The CDR3 contains 17 residues. The CDR3 sequence is CATSPRLAGANTGELFF. CDR3 nucleotides: TGTGCCACCAGCCCTCGCCTAGCGGGGGCGAACACCGGGGAGCTGTTTTTT.

The V call is TRBV25-1, the J call TRBJ2-3, with 8 nucleotides matching TRBD2. This CDR3 region has 17 residues. CDR1 MGHDK and CDR2 SYGVNS come from the germline V gene. The V segment lost 3 bases and the J segment 4 bases; nucleotides outside the gene matches: 12. The CDR3 here is CASSDPAGTGGADTQYF. For the CDR3, the DNA is TGTGCCAGCAGTGACCCAGCGGGAACGGGAGGGGCAGATACGCAGTATTTT.

The chain is built from TRBV5-8 and TRBJ2-5; 8 bases line up with TRBD1. J gave up 2 bases and V 2 bases, and 8 bases lay outside the gene matches. There are 16 residues in the CDR3. Per germline, CDR1 SGHTS and CDR2 YDEGEE. For the CDR3, the DNA is TGTGCCAGCAGCTTTTCTCGACAGGGGAGGCAAGAGACCCAGTACTTC. Translation gives CASSFSRQGRQETQYF. The full variable domain, in which reference TRBV5-8 and TRBJ2-5 provide the parts outside the CDR3, is EAGVTQSPTHLIKTRGQQATLRCSPISGHTSVYWYQQALGLGLQFLLWYDEGEERNRGNFPPRFSGRQFPNYSSELNVNALELEDSALYLCASSFSRQGRQETQYFGPGTRLLVL.

The chain joins TRBV4-1 to TRBJ2-7; 9 bases agree with TRBD2. Germline V gives CDR1 MGHRA, CDR2 YSYEKL. This CDR3 has 15 amino acids. V trimming: 1 base; J trimming: 3 bases; junction bases outside the gene matches: 4. CDR3 protein: CASSQATSGFYEQYF. In DNA form, the CDR3 reads TGCGCCAGCAGCCAAGCTACTAGCGGGTTCTACGAGCAGTACTTC.

The CDR3 loop reads CASSSRLAGGYEQYF. The CDR3 DNA reads TGTGCCAGCAGTTCCCGACTAGCGGGAGGCTACGAGCAGTACTTC. The chain uses TRBV6-5 and TRBJ2-7; 13 bases agree with TRBD2. Germline-derived CDR1 and CDR2 are MNHEY and SVGAGI. The CDR3 is made up of 15 amino acids. The ends lost 4 bases at V and 3 bases at J; junction bases unmatched: 3.

The V and J genes are TRBV5-1 and TRBJ2-3; 12 positions agree with TRBD1. Germline V gives CDR1 SGHRS, CDR2 YFSETQ. The J segment lost 4 bases and the V segment lost 0 bases, leaving 6 bases of the junction unmatched. CDR3 size: 17 residues. CDR3 DNA sequence: TGCGCCAGCAGCTTGGCCGGGACAGGGGGCAGGGCAGATACGCAGTATTTT. Translating gives CASSLAGTGGRADTQYF. The whole variable domain, filled in from reference TRBV5-1 and TRBJ2-3, reads KAGVTQTPRYLIKTRGQQVTLSCSPISGHRSVSWYQQTPGQGLQFLFEYFSETQRNKGNFPGRFSGRQFSNSRSEMNVSTLELGDSALYLCASSLAGTGGRADTQYFGPGTRLTVL.

V is TRBV27 and J is TRBJ1-2; D is ambiguous. Germline-derived CDR1 and CDR2 are MNHEY and SMNVEV (reference sequence). Deletions cut 0 bases from V and 1 base from J, with 9 bases between. The CDR3 length is 15 residues. CDR3 in amino acids: CASSLSSRGNYGYTF. For the CDR3, the DNA is TGTGCCAGCAGTTTATCGTCTCGAGGTAACTATGGCTACACCTTC.

The V and J genes are TRBV7-3 and TRBJ2-5; 8 bases agree with TRBD2. V lost 1 base to trimming and J lost 2 bases; unmatched junction nucleotides: 3. Per germline, CDR1 SGHTA and CDR2 FQGTGA. The CDR3 sequence is 15 residues long. This CDR3 reads CASSLMGLEQETQYF. The CDR3 nucleotides are TGTGCCAGCAGCTTAATGGGACTAGAACAAGAGACCCAGTACTTC.

The chain is built from TRBV2 and TRBJ1-1, with D hard to call. V was trimmed by 8 bases and J by 3 bases, leaving 7 bases between them. CDR3 length equals 11 residues. The germline V gene has CDR1 SNHLY and CDR2 FYNNEI. The CDR3, as DNA: TGTGCCAGCCGGAGGGACACTGAAGCTTTCTTT. It specifies CASRRDTEAFF.

This clone showed up just once. The chain links TRBV4-1 to TRBJ1-5, with D uncertain. Germline V gene lookup returns CDR1 MGHRA and CDR2 YSYEKL. Trimming pared 1 base from V and 4 bases from J, leaving 14 bases between. This CDR3 has 16 residues. The CDR3 region has the DNA TGCGCCAGCAGCCAAGTCGCTGCATCCGGGAATCAGCCCCAGCATTTT. Residues: CASSQVAASGNQPQHF.

The chain recombines TRBV30 with TRBJ2-1; D might be TRBD2 (5 bases). The germline CDR1 and CDR2 sequences are GTSNPN and SVGIG (reference sequence). The length of the CDR3 is 13 residues. V was pared by 5 bases and J by 3 bases, with 11 bases between. In DNA, the CDR3 is TGTGCCTGGGGCCCCACTAGCTACAATGAGCAGTTCTTC. Translation: CAWGPTSYNEQFF.

This clone turned up a few times. The chain has TRBV19 and TRBJ2-7, with TRBD1 as a possible D gene (7 bases). The V end was cut by 4 bases, the J end by 3 bases, with 28 bases between. The germline CDR1 and CDR2 sequences are LNHDA and SQIVND (reference sequence). The CDR3 is 19 residues long. CDR3 sequence reads: CASSNVGGTAINGGYEQYF. CDR3 in DNA: TGTGCCAGTAGTAACGTGGGCGGGACAGCAATAAATGGGGGCTACGAGCAGTACTTC.

The chain couples TRBV30 to TRBJ1-2; 7 bases line up with TRBD1. Losses at the gene ends were 2 bases for V and 6 bases for J; bases not matched to a gene: 6. The germline V gene encodes CDR1 GTSNPN and CDR2 SVGIG (reference sequence). This CDR3 region has 13 residues. The CDR3 reads CAWSRGGPNGYTF. Written as DNA, the CDR3 is TGTGCCTGGAGTCGAGGGGGCCCAAATGGCTACACCTTC.

This clone was seen once. This CDR3 reads CASSEDSVNEKLFF. As DNA, the CDR3 is TGTGCCAGCAGCGAGGACAGCGTTAATGAAAAACTGTTTTTT. J is TRBJ1-4 and V is TRBV9, with TRBD1 as a possible D gene (6 bases). This CDR3 has 14 amino acids. Germline V CDR1 and CDR2: SGDLS, YYNGEE. V dropped 3 bases and J dropped 4 bases, with 10 bases sitting between them.

V gene TRBV6-1 combines with J gene TRBJ2-5, with 12 bases matching TRBD2. Trimming took 3 bases from V and 2 from J; bases not matched to a gene: 7. The germline CDR1 and CDR2 sequences are MNHNS and SASEGT. This CDR3 comprises 17 residues. The CDR3 bases are TGTGCCAGCAGTGAGTCCCTAGCGGGAGGGCGTCAAGAGACCCAGTACTTC. It encodes CASSESLAGGRQETQYF.

This clone appeared once. The V and J genes are TRBV28 and TRBJ1-4; D is uncertain. CDR1 is MDHEN and CDR2 is SYDVKM in the germline V gene. The CDR3 sequence is 13 residues long. With 8 bases removed from V and 8 bases from J, the gap between germline ends came to 15 bases. This CDR3 reads CASGGRPREKLFF. The CDR3 region has the DNA TGTGCCAGCGGAGGCCGCCCTCGGGAAAAACTGTTTTTT.

The chain links TRBV3-1 (or the pseudogene TRBV3-2) to TRBJ1-1; maybe TRBD1 (6 bases). Germline V gene data show CDR1 as LGHDT and CDR2 as YNNKEL (reference sequence). Trimming removed 6 bases at V and 4 bases at J, with 12 bases between. CDR3 length equals 13 residues. The CDR3 sequence is CASSTGFVTEAFF. The CDR3 nucleotides are TGTGCCAGCAGTACAGGGTTTGTCACTGAAGCTTTCTTT.

This rearrangement joins TRBV5-6 to TRBJ2-5, with D maybe TRBD2 (5 bases). Trimming took 3 bases from V and 5 from J, leaving 17 bases between them. This CDR3 is built from 15 residues. Germline V gene sequence: CDR1 SGHDT, CDR2 YYEEEE. DNA for the CDR3: TGTGCCAGCAGCTCTCGCCGGGGTTCCGACGAGACCCAGTACTTC. Translated, it gives CASSSRRGSDETQYF.

The rearrangement uses TRBV27 and TRBJ2-1; the match to TRBD2 covers 10 bases. The CDR3 has 16 residues. V was pared by 3 bases and J by 4 bases, with 6 bases of the junction left unmatched. Germline CDR1 reads MNHEY; CDR2 reads SMNVEV (reference sequence). For the CDR3, the DNA is TGTGCCAGCAGTTTCCTCCATAGCGGGGGGTACAATGAGCAGTTCTTC. Amino acids: CASSFLHSGGYNEQFF.

V usage is TRBV11-3 and J usage is TRBJ1-6; no definite D call. CDR1 and CDR2 (germline): SGHNT, YENEEA. The CDR3 runs to 13 residues. V was pared by 3 bases and J by 7 bases, with 7 bases between. The CDR3 region is CASSLGGNSPLHF. The CDR3 DNA follows: TGTGCCAGCAGCTTGGGCGGGAATTCACCCCTCCACTTT.

The J gene is TRBJ2-5, the V gene TRBV2; 11 positions match TRBD2. V lost 9 bases to trimming and J lost 5 bases; unmatched junction nucleotides: 11. Germline V CDR1 and CDR2: SNHLY, FYNNEI. This CDR3 spans 15 amino acids. The CDR3 DNA reads as TGTGCCAGTTCGGGACTAGCGGCGCCCGAGGAGACCCAGTACTTC. Its translation: CASSGLAAPEETQYF.

The chain joins TRBV29-1 to TRBJ2-3; D is possibly TRBD2 (5 bases). This CDR3 has 14 residues. V lost 4 bases to trimming and J lost 1 base, with 12 bases between them. Germline V gives CDR1 SQVTM, CDR2 ANQGSEA. The CDR3 region has the DNA TGCAGCGTTGGGACCGTACTAGGCACAGATACGCAGTATTTT. Protein product: CSVGTVLGTDTQYF.